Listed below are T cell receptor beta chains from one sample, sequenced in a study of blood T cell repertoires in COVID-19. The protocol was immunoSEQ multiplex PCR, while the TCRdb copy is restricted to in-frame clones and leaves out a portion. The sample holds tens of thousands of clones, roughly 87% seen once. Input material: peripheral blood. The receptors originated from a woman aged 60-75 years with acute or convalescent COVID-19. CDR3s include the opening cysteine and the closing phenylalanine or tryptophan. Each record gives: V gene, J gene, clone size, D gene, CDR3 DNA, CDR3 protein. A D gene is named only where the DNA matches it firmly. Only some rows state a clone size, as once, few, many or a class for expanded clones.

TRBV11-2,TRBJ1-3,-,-,TGTGCCAGCAGCTCGGCAGGGGTGGGGTCTGGAAACACCATATATTTT,CASSSAGVGSGNTIYF
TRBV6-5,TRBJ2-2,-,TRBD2,TGTGCCAGCAGAGGACTAGCGGGAGACACCGGGGAGCTGTTTTTT,CASRGLAGDTGELFF
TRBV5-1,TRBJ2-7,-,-,TGCGCCAGCAGCTTGGTATGGGCGGGGAAAAGCTCCTACGAGCAGTACTTC,CASSLVWAGKSSYEQYF
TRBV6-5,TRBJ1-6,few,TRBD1,TGTGCCAGTCAGACAGGGGAACCCCTCCACTTT,CASQTGEPLHF
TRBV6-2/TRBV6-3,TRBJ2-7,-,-,TGTGCCAGCAGTTTTTTAGCTCGCGAGCAGTACTTC,CASSFLAREQYF
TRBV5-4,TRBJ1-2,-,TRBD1,TGTGCCAGCAGCCCGGGGGGACAGGGGAACTATGGCTACACCTTC,CASSPGGQGNYGYTF
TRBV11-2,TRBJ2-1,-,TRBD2,TGTGCCAGCAGTTCTGGACTAGCGGTGGGGGATGAGCAGTTCTTC,CASSSGLAVGDEQFF
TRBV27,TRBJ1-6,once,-,TGTGCCAGCAGTTCTCTGACGGGGGAGGGTTCACCCCTCCACTTT,CASSSLTGEGSPLHF
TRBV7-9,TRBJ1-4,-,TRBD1,TGTGCCAGCAGCTCGGGACAGGGTAGGGAAAAACTGTTTTTT,CASSSGQGREKLFF
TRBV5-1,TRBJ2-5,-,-,TGCGCCAGCAGCTCCGGAGCCGCGCCGGAAGAGACCCAGTACTTC,CASSSGAAPEETQYF
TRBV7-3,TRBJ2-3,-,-,TGTGCCAGCAGTTACAGGGTGGCAGATACGCAGTATTTT,CASSYRVADTQYF
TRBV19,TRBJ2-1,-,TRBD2,TGTGCCAGTAGTTATCTAGCGGGCTCCTACAATGAGCAGTTCTTC,CASSYLAGSYNEQFF
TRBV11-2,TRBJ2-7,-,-,TGTGCCAGCAGCGTGAGCTACGAGCAGTACTTC,CASSVSYEQYF
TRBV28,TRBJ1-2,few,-,TGTGCCGCCGGGGGTAACTATGGCTACACCTTC,CAAGGNYGYTF
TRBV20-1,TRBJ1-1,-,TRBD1,TGCAGTGCTCCGGGACAGGGATCGGCTTTCTTT,CSAPGQGSAFF
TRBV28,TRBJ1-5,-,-,TGTGCCAGCAGTTTGAGCGGATATAGCAATCAGCCCCAGCATTTT,CASSLSGYSNQPQHF
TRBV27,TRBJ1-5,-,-,TGTGCCAGCCGAGAGGGGGACCTGGGCGGCAATCAGCCCCAGCATTTT,CASREGDLGGNQPQHF
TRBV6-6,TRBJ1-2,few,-,TGTGCCAGCAGTTACTCGACAGCTGAAGGCTACACCTTC,CASSYSTAEGYTF
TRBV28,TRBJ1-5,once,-,TGTGCCAGCCTACGTGGTTCGGTGAACAATCAGCCCCAGCATTTT,CASLRGSVNNQPQHF